This TCR beta chain was sequenced for a study of blood T cell repertoires in COVID-19. The wider study: The analysed material was cDNA or gDNA that came from T cells, B-cell-depleted T cells, or PBMCs.

Generated by immunoSEQ multiplex PCR, the TCRdb table keeps only in-frame clones and is missing some. The sample records 250,000 to 300,000 clones, over 75% being singletons. CDR3 size: 12 residues. CDR1 LNHDA and CDR2 SQIVND come from the germline V gene (reference sequence). Trimming took 9 bases from V and 2 from J, leaving 11 bases between them. Sequenced input: peripheral blood. V and J are TRBV19 and TRBJ2-7; D might be TRBD1 (6 bases). The clonotype originates from an older woman with acute or convalescent COVID-19. The CDR3 DNA sequence: TGTGCCAGCCGATCAGGGGCCTACGAGCAGTACTTC. It codes for CASRSGAYEQYF.